The 20 T cell receptor beta chains presented below share a single source sample, sequenced in a study of blood T cell repertoires in COVID-19. Here immunoSEQ multiplex PCR was the method, and the copy in TCRdb shows in-frame clones only, minus some. The sample shows roughly 230,000 clones, 70% to 90% of them seen only once. Sequencing was done on a sample of peripheral blood. Receptors originate from a man between 35 and 55 years old with acute or convalescent COVID-19.

The chain recombines TRBV15 with TRBJ2-1; TRBD2 is a possible D gene (6 bases). The CDR3 extends over 17 amino acids. V lost 6 bases and J 1 base, leaving 19 bases between the germline ends. Germline V lookup: CDR1 LNHNV, CDR2 YYDKDF (reference sequence). The CDR3 sequence: CATSGGTGLPSYNEQFF. DNA for the CDR3: TGTGCCACCAGTGGAGGAACGGGACTCCCTTCCTACAATGAGCAGTTCTTC.

The V call is TRBV11-3, the J call TRBJ2-3, with D unclear. V lost 5 bases and J 5 bases, leaving 11 bases between the germline ends. The CDR3 is 13 residues long. Germline V lookup: CDR1 SGHNT, CDR2 YENEEA. The CDR3 DNA follows: TGTGCCAGCAGCCCCCAGGATGAAGATACGCAGTATTTT. Residues: CASSPQDEDTQYF.

This chain uses TRBV5-1 with TRBJ1-1; D is unresolved. CDR1 is SGHRS, CDR2 YFSETQ, per germline. The germline V and J ends were trimmed by 3 bases and 0 bases, with 9 bases remaining between them. The CDR3 has 14 amino acids. The CDR3 nucleotides are TGCGCCAGCAGCTCCCGAGCCTTGAACACTGAAGCTTTCTTT. This encodes CASSSRALNTEAFF.

This clone has more than one count but fewer than ten. The rearrangement joins TRBV5-1 to TRBJ1-2; D gene unclear. Trimming removed 4 bases at V and 0 bases at J, with 7 bases between. The length of the CDR3 is 13 residues. Germline loops: CDR1 SGHRS, CDR2 YFSETQ. CDR3 residues: CASSGSTNYGYTF. The CDR3 nucleotides read TGCGCCAGCAGCGGGAGTACTAACTATGGCTACACCTTC.

The chain employs TRBV18 and TRBJ1-3; a possible D gene is TRBD1 (6 bases). CDR1 and CDR2 (germline): KGHSH, LQKENI. CDR3 length equals 14 residues. V dropped 5 bases and J dropped 2 bases, with 10 bases sitting between them. Here the CDR3 DNA reads TGTGCCAGCTCAGGACAGAGTGCTGGAAACACCATATATTTT. It translates to CASSGQSAGNTIYF.

The chain uses TRBV6-2 or TRBV6-3 and TRBJ2-3, with 7 bases aligning to TRBD1. V gave up 6 bases and J gave up 3 bases; unmatched junction bases: 21. This CDR3 has 19 residues. Germline V gene data show CDR1 as MNHEY and CDR2 as SVGEGT. The CDR3 region is CASSTMVWTGFAKTDTQYF. The DNA for the CDR3 is TGTGCCAGCAGCACCATGGTATGGACAGGTTTCGCCAAAACAGATACGCAGTATTTT.

The genes are TRBV6-4 and TRBJ2-1; 7 bases agree with TRBD1. CDR3 length: 13 amino acids. V lost 2 bases to trimming and J lost 9 bases; unmatched junction nucleotides: 4. The germline gives CDR1 MRHNA, CDR2 SNTAGT. CDR3 sequence: CASSDQGVGEQFF. As DNA, the CDR3 is TGTGCCAGCAGTGACCAGGGGGTTGGTGAGCAGTTCTTC.

The V gene is TRBV28, the J gene TRBJ1-2, with D tentatively TRBD1 (6 bases). V was shortened by 3 bases and J by 0 bases, with 8 bases between the two germline ends. Germline V gene sequence: CDR1 MDHEN, CDR2 SYDVKM. CDR3 length: 14 residues. CDR3 sequence reads: CASSFGGANYGYTF. As DNA, the CDR3 is TGTGCCAGCAGTTTTGGGGGCGCTAACTATGGCTACACCTTC.

The V gene is TRBV6-5, the J gene TRBJ2-7; TRBD1 is a possible D gene (6 bases). Trimming shortened V by 5 bases and J by 2 bases, and 13 bases separated the two germline ends. CDR1 and CDR2 from the germline V gene are MNHEY and SVGAGI. CDR3 length: 14 amino acids. CDR3: CASSPGTYPYEQYF. CDR3 bases: TGTGCCAGCAGTCCCGGGACATACCCCTACGAGCAGTACTTC.

This clone appeared a few times. The chain joins TRBV9 to TRBJ2-1; maybe TRBD1 (6 bases). V dropped 4 bases and J dropped 8 bases, with 19 bases sitting between them. From germline, CDR1 is SGDLS and CDR2 YYNGEE. CDR3 length: 15 residues. The CDR3 DNA sequence: TGTGCCAGCAGCCGTACAGGGAATGGTGGCGATGAGCAGTTCTTC. It yields the protein CASSRTGNGGDEQFF.

The V and J genes are TRBV2 and TRBJ1-5, with TRBD1 as a possible D gene (5 bases). Germline loops: CDR1 SNHLY, CDR2 FYNNEI. There are 16 residues in the CDR3. Trimming removed 7 bases from V and 3 bases from J, with 19 bases in between. In DNA, the CDR3 is TGTGCCAGCAAGGGAGGGGTCGTGGGTAACAATCAGCCCCAGCATTTT. It codes for CASKGGVVGNNQPQHF.

The rearrangement joins TRBV7-2 to TRBJ1-6; tentatively, D is TRBD1 (5 bases). The CDR3 extends over 17 amino acids. Germline assignment: CDR1 SGHTA and CDR2 FQGNSA. V was trimmed by 2 bases and J by 2 bases, leaving 13 bases between them. The CDR3 loop reads CASSLMGGGTYNSPLHF. The CDR3 nucleotides read TGTGCCAGCAGCTTAATGGGGGGTGGCACCTATAATTCACCCCTCCACTTT.

CDR3 coding DNA: TGTGCCAGCAGTCGAACCGGGACAGTGGGGCGGGTTAGCAATCAGCCCCAGCATTTT. Translating gives CASSRTGTVGRVSNQPQHF. This sequence joins TRBV28 and TRBJ1-5; 7 positions agree with TRBD1. J was trimmed by 0 bases and V by 5 bases; bases with no gene match: 16. Germline loops: CDR1 MDHEN, CDR2 SYDVKM. The CDR3 spans 19 residues. The full variable domain, its missing parts supplied by reference TRBV28 and TRBJ1-5, is DVKVTQSSRYLVKRTGEKVFLECVQDMDHENMFWYRQDPGLGLRLIYFSYDVKMKEKGDIPEGYSVSREKKERFSLILESASTNQTSMYLCASSRTGTVGRVSNQPQHFGDGTRLSIL.

The chain combines TRBV28 with TRBJ2-2; TRBD1 agrees at 9 bases. V lost 6 bases and J lost 8; bases outside the gene matches: 4. CDR1 is MDHEN and CDR2 is SYDVKM in the germline V gene. The CDR3 is 13 amino acids. CDR3 DNA: TGTGCCAGCAGGGGACAGGGAGAGGGGGAGCTGTTTTTT. It specifies CASRGQGEGELFF.

This clone appeared a single time. This chain links TRBV24-1 with TRBJ2-1, with D perhaps matching TRBD1 (6 bases). Germline lookup yields CDR1 KGHDR and CDR2 SFDVKD. The CDR3 totals 15 residues. With 7 bases removed from V and 4 bases from J, the gap between germline ends came to 16 bases. This CDR3 is CATSEAGVGYNEQFF. CDR3 bases: TGTGCCACCAGCGAGGCAGGGGTCGGTTACAATGAGCAGTTCTTC.

V is TRBV19 and J is TRBJ1-2, with D maybe TRBD1 (5 bases). Germline-derived CDR1 and CDR2 are LNHDA and SQIVND (reference sequence). The germline V and J ends were trimmed by 6 bases and 3 bases, with 11 bases remaining between them. The CDR3 length is 13 residues. In DNA, the CDR3 is TGTGCCAGTAGGCGGCAGGGCTACTATGGCTACACCTTC. Protein product: CASRRQGYYGYTF.

This clone came up many times. V usage is TRBV5-1 and J usage is TRBJ2-7; 12 nucleotides line up with TRBD1. Germline CDR1 reads SGHRS; CDR2 reads YFSETQ. The junction had 6 bases not matched to a gene; V was cut back by 4 bases and J by 4 bases. The CDR3 totals 15 residues. The CDR3 loop reads CASSPTGQGAYEQYF. The CDR3 coding sequence is TGCGCCAGCAGCCCCACGGGACAGGGGGCTTACGAGCAGTACTTC.

This chain uses TRBV5-4 with TRBJ2-3; weak D call: TRBD1 (6 bases). Germline CDR1 is SGHNT and CDR2 is YYREEE (reference sequence). Deletions cut 1 base from V and 4 bases from J, with 10 bases between. The CDR3 totals 14 residues. CDR3 residues: CASSLWQGSDTQYF. In nucleotides, the CDR3 is TGTGCCAGCAGCTTGTGGCAGGGGTCAGATACGCAGTATTTT.

This chain joins TRBV7-9 and TRBJ1-1; perhaps TRBD1 as D (5 bases). CDR3 size: 13 residues. Germline V gene sequence: CDR1 SEHNR, CDR2 FQNEAQ (reference sequence). V lost 5 bases, J lost 1 base, and 8 bases lay in between. The chain's CDR3 is CASSADTNTEAFF. Here the CDR3 DNA reads TGTGCCAGCAGCGCGGACACGAACACTGAAGCTTTCTTT.

Note on this clone: Distinct nucleotide sequences in the sample also encode this CDR3. The chain is built from TRBV9 and TRBJ2-1, with 8 positions matching TRBD1. J lost 4 bases, V lost 0 bases, and 9 bases had no gene match. This CDR3 has 17 residues. Germline V lookup: CDR1 SGDLS, CDR2 YYNGEE. CDR3: CASSVGPTGVFYNEQFF. In nucleotides, the CDR3 is TGTGCCAGCAGCGTAGGTCCGACAGGGGTGTTTTACAATGAGCAGTTCTTC.